This T cell receptor (beta chain) was documented in a study of cytomegalovirus exposure and HLA in healthy donors (dated by TCRdb to about 2017). Background on the whole study: The approximately 710 repertoires of the first cohort and the 95 to 150 validation repertoires were produced on the same platform, according to a later analysis. The study aimed to test whether cataloging public T cell receptors could reveal signatures of past pathogen exposure. The study combined high-throughput TCR immunosequencing, statistical association of individual TCRs with disease status, and machine learning to predict cytomegalovirus infection status. A separate validation cohort of approximately 120 different subjects was used in addition to the roughly 700-subject first cohort.

Study-wide conclusions, independent of this receptor: The validation cohort had no HLA typing available for a later analysis, so co-occurrence within that cohort was assessed over all 130 or so repertoires. In both the original and validation cohorts, the classifier was reported to diagnose cytomegalovirus status with high specificity and sensitivity. A few of the identified cytomegalovirus-associated TCR beta chains were confirmed in vitro to be specific for cytomegalovirus antigens. The authors suggested that the approach could potentially be extended to other disease states and immunological phenotypes. In a later analysis, TCRs clustered in the first cohort were found to also tend to co-occur in the roughly 120 validation repertoires, with around 94% of cluster scores above 0. Most TCR sequences were seen in very few donors, while some public TCRs were found in many individuals. The study gave a list of around 170 TCR beta chains associated with cytomegalovirus.

Libraries came from the immunoSEQ multiplex PCR assay. In the paper's pipeline: A statistical classification framework was developed to diagnose cytomegalovirus status using the catalog of TCR beta chain sequences. Drawn from immuneACCESS, this table holds only the in-frame rearrangements with V and J called that TCRdb kept. Clones are partly lost; checked studies trace under half to an unresolved V gene and leave the rest unexplained. The DNA gave D and trimming, while V, J and clone size come from that table. This sample lists about 170,000 clones; about 83% were detected once. The top ten clones comprise 1.4% of the sample. Ends trimmed: V by 4 bases, J by 7 bases; bases unmatched to a gene: 8. Inclusive of the bounding cysteine and phenylalanine, the CDR3 is 14 residues long. The read is trimmed to its CDR3 DNA, 42 bases read in frame from base 1. The germline V gene gives CDR1 as MNHEY and CDR2 as SVGAGI.

Separate from the approximately 690-subject first cohort, the validation cohort of roughly 130 subjects was the group to which the donors belonged. As to this clone: This clone's antigen is unknown. Base qualities are not recorded, but no much larger clone differs from it by a single base.

The V and J genes are TRBV6-5 and TRBJ1-2, and 8 junction bases match TRBD1. The specimen was PBMCs. The source is a woman under 40 in good health and CMV-seronegative. The CDR3 reads as follows: CASSFATGASGYTF. The DNA reads TGTGCCAGCAGTTTTGCGACAGGGGCCTCTGGCTACACCTTC.